This entry features one T cell receptor (beta chain) sequence. The record originates from a study of cytomegalovirus exposure and HLA in healthy donors. V lost 8 bases, J lost 9 bases, and 16 bases lay in between. This CDR3 has 12 amino acids. From germline, CDR1 is SNHLY and CDR2 FYNNEI. In the PCR, 60 Vbeta and 13 Jbeta primers were used. The data were produced by immunoSEQ multiplex PCR, yet TCRdb's version contains in-frame clones alone and is incomplete. This sample yields about 200,000 clones, of which around 79% are seen a single time; around 0.42% belongs to the top ten. Sequenced input: PBMCs. The chain couples TRBV2 to TRBJ2-5; D is unclear. The sequence was obtained from a male donor in good health and CMV-seropositive. DNA of the CDR3: TGTGCCAGCGGCCCCACGGGTTGGGCCCAGTACTTC. It translates to CASGPTGWAQYF.